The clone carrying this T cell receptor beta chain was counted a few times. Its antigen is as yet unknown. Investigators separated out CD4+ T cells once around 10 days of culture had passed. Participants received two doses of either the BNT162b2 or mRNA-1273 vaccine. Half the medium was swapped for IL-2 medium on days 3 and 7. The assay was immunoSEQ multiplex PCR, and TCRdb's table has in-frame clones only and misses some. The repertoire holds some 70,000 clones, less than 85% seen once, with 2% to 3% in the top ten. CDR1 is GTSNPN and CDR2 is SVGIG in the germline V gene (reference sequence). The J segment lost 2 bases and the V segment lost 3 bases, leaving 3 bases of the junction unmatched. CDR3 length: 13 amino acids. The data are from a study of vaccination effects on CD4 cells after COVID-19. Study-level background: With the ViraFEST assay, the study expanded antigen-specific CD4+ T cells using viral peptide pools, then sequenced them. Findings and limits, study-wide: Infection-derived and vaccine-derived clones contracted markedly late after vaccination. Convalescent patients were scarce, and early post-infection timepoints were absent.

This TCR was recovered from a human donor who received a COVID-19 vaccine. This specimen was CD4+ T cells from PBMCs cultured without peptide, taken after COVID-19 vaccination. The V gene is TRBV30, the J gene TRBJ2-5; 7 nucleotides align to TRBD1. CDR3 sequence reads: CAWSGQVQETQYF. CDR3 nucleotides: TGTGCCTGGAGCGGACAGGTACAAGAGACCCAGTACTTC.